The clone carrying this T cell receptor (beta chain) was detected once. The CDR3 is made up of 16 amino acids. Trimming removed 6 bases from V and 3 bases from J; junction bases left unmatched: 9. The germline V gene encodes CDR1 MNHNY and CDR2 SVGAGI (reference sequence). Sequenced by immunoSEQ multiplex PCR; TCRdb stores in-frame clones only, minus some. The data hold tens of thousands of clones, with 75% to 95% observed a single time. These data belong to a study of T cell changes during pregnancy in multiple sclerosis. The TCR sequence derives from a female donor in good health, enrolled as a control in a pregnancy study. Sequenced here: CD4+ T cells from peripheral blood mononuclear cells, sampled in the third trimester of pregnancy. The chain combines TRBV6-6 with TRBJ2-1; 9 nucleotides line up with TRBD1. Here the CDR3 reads CASRGGVTGGYNEQFF. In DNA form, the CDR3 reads TGTGCCAGCAGGGGGGGGGTGACAGGGGGCTACAATGAGCAGTTCTTC.